This T cell receptor beta chain was recorded in a study of control samples from healthy donors and cancer patients. The repertoire was sequenced with immunoSEQ multiplex PCR; TCRdb's copy has only in-frame clones and lacks some. Among 120,000 to 150,000 clones listed, over 85% were seen once. V was trimmed by 0 bases and J by 0 bases, leaving 12 bases between them. Germline V gene sequence: CDR1 SGHRS, CDR2 YFSETQ. The CDR3 runs 16 residues. V and J are TRBV5-1 and TRBJ1-2; unclear D gene. This clonotype originated in a man between 18 and 35 years old in good health. The specimen was blood. The CDR3 bases are TGCGCCAGCAGCTTGGCCAGTCCGGCTCCTAACTATGGCTACACCTTC. It translates to CASSLASPAPNYGYTF.